These 32 T cell receptor beta chains were all obtained from the same sample, sequenced in a study of T cell changes during pregnancy in multiple sclerosis. Profiling relied on immunoSEQ multiplex PCR, and the TCRdb table lists in-frame clones only, not all of them. The sample records fewer than 30,000 clones, about 88% being singletons. The material sequenced was CD8+ T cells from peripheral blood mononuclear cells, taken in the second trimester of pregnancy. The receptors originated from a female donor with multiple sclerosis, enrolled in a pregnancy study.

The CDR3 sequence is CASSQQGQDYNEQFF. The CDR3 DNA reads TGTGCCAGCAGCCAACAGGGGCAGGACTACAATGAGCAGTTCTTC. The chain uses TRBV7-9 and TRBJ2-1; 7 positions agree with TRBD1. Germline V lookup: CDR1 SEHNR, CDR2 FQNEAQ (reference sequence). The V segment lost 5 bases and the J segment 3 bases; nucleotides outside the gene matches: 7. The CDR3 is made up of 15 amino acids.

This clone was counted only a few times. The chain couples TRBV6-1 to TRBJ1-5; TRBD1 agrees at 7 bases. The CDR3 runs 14 residues. Germline V gene sequence: CDR1 MNHNS, CDR2 SASEGT. J gave up 11 bases and V 3 bases, and 10 bases lay outside the gene matches. CDR3 sequence reads: CASSDEGGAWSQHF. The CDR3, as DNA: TGTGCCAGCAGTGATGAAGGGGGCGCCTGGTCCCAGCATTTT.

The V gene is TRBV5-4, the J gene TRBJ2-4, with a possible D match to TRBD2 (6 bases). The CDR3 length is 14 residues. In germline, CDR1 is SGHNT, CDR2 YYREEE (reference sequence). V lost 4 bases to trimming and J lost 6 bases, with 14 bases between them. CDR3 DNA: TGTGCCAGCAGCCTCGGAGGGCTTGGAAACATTCAGTACTTC. Protein: CASSLGGLGNIQYF.

The V and J genes are TRBV9 and TRBJ2-2; 12 bases are shared with TRBD2. Looked up from germline, CDR1 is SGDLS and CDR2 is YYNGEE. The CDR3 spans 18 residues. V dropped 0 bases and J dropped 5; count of bases not matched to a gene: 8. CDR3 protein: CASSVGLRLAGATGELFF. DNA of the CDR3: TGTGCCAGCAGCGTAGGTCTCCGACTAGCGGGAGCAACCGGGGAGCTGTTTTTT.

V gene TRBV7-6 combines with J gene TRBJ2-1, with 7 bases aligning to TRBD1. V lost 3 bases, J lost 6 bases, and 2 bases stayed unmatched. CDR1 and CDR2 (germline): SGHVS, FNYEAQ. The CDR3 runs 13 residues. CDR3 sequence reads: CASSFGDSNEQFF. The CDR3 region has the DNA TGTGCCAGCAGCTTCGGGGACAGCAATGAGCAGTTCTTC.

This chain joins TRBV7-9 and TRBJ1-5; 8 bases agree with TRBD1. Germline-derived CDR1 and CDR2 are SEHNR and FQNEAQ (reference sequence). The V gene end was trimmed by 5 bases and the J gene end by 2 bases; junction bases not matched to a gene: 8. CDR3 size: 16 residues. In DNA form, the CDR3 reads TGTGCCAGCAGCCACCAGGGGGCAGGGGGCAATCAGCCCCAGCATTTT. As protein: CASSHQGAGGNQPQHF.

This chain joins TRBV2 and TRBJ2-7; D remains unclear. The germline V and J ends were trimmed by 10 bases and 3 bases, with 10 bases remaining between them. The germline CDR1 and CDR2 sequences are SNHLY and FYNNEI. This CDR3 has 11 residues. The CDR3 nucleotides are TGTGCCACCATGCACAACTACGAGCAGTACTTC. It specifies CATMHNYEQYF.

The rearrangement links TRBV7-2 to TRBJ2-7; 13 bases agree with TRBD2. J gave up 7 bases and V 3 bases, and 9 bases lay outside the gene matches. Germline V CDR1 and CDR2: SGHTA, FQGNSA. The CDR3 spans 16 residues. CDR3 region: CASSLALAGGPGEQYF. In DNA form, the CDR3 reads TGTGCCAGCAGCTTGGCACTAGCGGGAGGGCCGGGGGAGCAGTACTTC. Filled out from reference TRBV7-2 and TRBJ2-7, the complete variable domain reads GAGVSQSPSNKVTEKGKDVELRCDPISGHTALYWYRQSLGQGLEFLIYFQGNSAPDKSGLPSDRFSAERTGGSVSTLTIQRTQQEDSAVYLCASSLALAGGPGEQYFGPGTRLTVT.

CDR3 coding DNA: TGTGCCAGCAGTTATCTTAGCGGGTATGAGCAGTTCTTC. The encoded protein is CASSYLSGYEQFF. The rearrangement joins TRBV6-5 to TRBJ2-1, with TRBD2 matching 7 bases. Germline CDR1 MNHEY, CDR2 SVGAGI. The CDR3 totals 13 residues. After removal of 3 bases from V and 8 bases from J, the junction contained 4 bases not matched to a gene.

This chain joins TRBV7-9 and TRBJ1-1, with 8 positions matching TRBD1. The CDR3 length is 16 residues. V shed 5 bases, J shed 7 bases, and the junction held 15 bases outside the gene matches. Germline CDR1 is SEHNR and CDR2 is FQNEAQ (reference sequence). The CDR3 is CASSPGQGSARLEAFF. CDR3 nucleotide sequence: TGTGCCAGCAGCCCCGGACAGGGTTCCGCTCGCCTTGAAGCTTTCTTT. Supplemented by reference TRBV7-9 and TRBJ1-1, the full variable domain reads DTGVSQNPRHKITKRGQNVTFRCDPISEHNRLYWYRQTLGQGPEFLTYFQNEAQLEKSRLLSDRFSAERPKGSFSTLEIQRTEQGDSAMYLCASSPGQGSARLEAFFGQGTRLTVV.

The chain couples TRBV27 to TRBJ2-1; no reliable D call. Germline assignment: CDR1 MNHEY and CDR2 SMNVEV (reference sequence). V gave up 5 bases and J gave up 5 bases, with 10 bases separating them. This CDR3 region has 13 residues. The CDR3 loop reads CASSPWLNNEQFF. The CDR3 DNA sequence: TGTGCCAGCAGTCCCTGGCTCAACAATGAGCAGTTCTTC.

The genes are TRBV11-2 and TRBJ2-7, with 9 positions matching TRBD1. The CDR3 length is 14 residues. J gave up 6 bases and V 3 bases, and 6 bases lay outside the gene matches. Germline lookup yields CDR1 SGHAT and CDR2 FQNNGV. CDR3 bases: TGTGCCAGCAGCTTCCGGGACAGGGTGGCCGAGCAGTACTTC. Translated, it gives CASSFRDRVAEQYF.

The chain is built from TRBV25-1 and TRBJ2-2; 12 bases line up with TRBD2. The V gene's germline CDR1 is MGHDK and CDR2 SYGVNS. The V segment lost 4 bases and the J segment 3 bases; nucleotides outside the gene matches: 9. There are 18 residues in the CDR3. The CDR3 spells CASSGVTSGRRYTGELFF. The CDR3 DNA follows: TGTGCCAGCAGTGGAGTGACTAGCGGGAGACGATACACCGGGGAGCTGTTTTTT.

The rearrangement uses TRBV5-6 and TRBJ2-7, with 10 bases fitting TRBD1. J was trimmed by 4 bases and V by 7 bases; bases with no gene match: 8. Germline V gives CDR1 SGHDT, CDR2 YYEEEE. The CDR3 is 14 residues long. This CDR3 reads CASAPGQGLYEQYF. CDR3 sequence (DNA): TGTGCCAGCGCTCCGGGACAGGGGTTGTACGAGCAGTACTTC.

The chain links TRBV27 to TRBJ2-7; 9 nucleotides match TRBD2. Germline V gene sequence: CDR1 MNHEY, CDR2 SMNVEV (reference sequence). Unmatched junction bases numbered 5, after V lost 5 bases and J lost 0 bases. This CDR3 region has 15 residues. The CDR3 region is CASSPTSGGSYEQYF. CDR3 in DNA: TGTGCCAGCAGTCCGACTAGCGGAGGCTCCTACGAGCAGTACTTC.

The chain has TRBV29-1 and TRBJ2-3; 8 nucleotides align to TRBD1. This CDR3 has 15 residues. V lost 4 bases to trimming and J lost 0 bases; unmatched junction nucleotides: 6. Looked up from germline, CDR1 is SQVTM and CDR2 is ANQGSEA. The CDR3 loop is CSVGGQVISTDTQYF. CDR3 nucleotides: TGCAGCGTTGGGGGACAGGTTATTAGCACAGATACGCAGTATTTT.

The chain couples TRBV6-1 to TRBJ2-7, with a tentative D call TRBD1 (6 bases). This CDR3 has 12 amino acids. The V end lost 9 bases, the J end lost 0 bases, and 9 bases lay between the germline ends. Germline CDR1 and CDR2: MNHNS and SASEGT. The DNA of the CDR3 is TGTGCCAGTTCAGGGGACTCCTACGAGCAGTACTTC. Amino acids: CASSGDSYEQYF.

This chain uses TRBV5-6 with TRBJ2-5, with D possibly being TRBD2 (5 bases). CDR1 is SGHDT and CDR2 is YYEEEE in the germline V gene. V shed 2 bases and J shed 5 bases, with 16 bases lying between them. CDR3 length equals 15 residues. The chain's CDR3 is CASSLEGWGAETQYF. The CDR3 DNA reads as TGTGCCAGCAGCTTAGAGGGCTGGGGAGCGGAGACCCAGTACTTC.

Many counts were recorded for this clone. The CDR3 DNA reads TGCGCCAGCAGCCATGTCATGAACACTGAAGCTTTCTTT. It encodes CASSHVMNTEAFF. This chain joins TRBV5-1 and TRBJ1-1; D not resolved. Germline V gene lookup returns CDR1 SGHRS and CDR2 YFSETQ. CDR3 length equals 13 residues. Trimming pared 4 bases from V and 0 bases from J, leaving 7 bases between.

The rearrangement joins TRBV7-9 to TRBJ2-7; 7 bases map to TRBD1. Looked up from germline, CDR1 is SEHNR and CDR2 is FQNEAQ (reference sequence). This CDR3 spans 14 amino acids. V was clipped by 3 bases and J by 3 bases; unmatched bases: 5. CDR3 loop: CASSFTGQNYEQYF. CDR3 in DNA: TGTGCCAGCAGCTTTACGGGACAGAACTACGAGCAGTACTTC.

The rearrangement uses TRBV5-1 and TRBJ2-1, with TRBD1 as a possible D gene (6 bases). The CDR3 is made up of 15 amino acids. Germline V gene data show CDR1 as SGHRS and CDR2 as YFSETQ. Trimming left V 2 bases short and J 1 base short, with 10 bases between. The CDR3: CASSLYQGSYNEQFF. The CDR3 DNA follows: TGCGCCAGCAGCTTATATCAGGGGTCCTACAATGAGCAGTTCTTC.

This chain links TRBV7-2 with TRBJ2-7; TRBD2 aligns across 10 bases. The germline V gene has CDR1 SGHTA and CDR2 FQGNSA. This CDR3 contains 15 residues. V lost 5 bases and J lost 1; bases outside the gene matches: 5. The CDR3 DNA is TGTGCCAGCAGCCCGACTAGCGGGCCTTCCTACGAGCAGTACTTC. Its translation: CASSPTSGPSYEQYF.

The chain links TRBV30 to TRBJ2-1; 13 nucleotides agree with TRBD2. The CDR3 covers 16 residues. The germline V gene encodes CDR1 GTSNPN and CDR2 SVGIG (reference sequence). Trimming cost V 0 bases and J 8 bases; bases outside gene matches: 7. The CDR3 here is CAWSVYGLAGDHEQFF. CDR3 DNA sequence: TGTGCCTGGAGTGTATATGGACTAGCGGGAGATCATGAGCAGTTCTTC. Using reference TRBV30 and TRBJ2-1 for the parts outside the CDR3, the full variable domain is SQTIHQWPATLVQPVGSPLSLECTVEGTSNPNLYWYRQAAGRGLQLLFYSVGIGQISSEVPQNLSASRPQDRQFILSSKKLLLSDSGFYLCAWSVYGLAGDHEQFFGPGTRLTVL.

The chain employs TRBV7-6 and TRBJ2-2; a weak D match, TRBD1 (6 bases). Looked up from germline, CDR1 is SGHVS and CDR2 is FNYEAQ. The CDR3 is 12 residues long. The germline V and J ends were trimmed by 5 bases and 6 bases, with 7 bases remaining between them. Written as DNA, the CDR3 is TGTGCCAGCAGCACAGGGTCCGGGGAGCTGTTTTTT. Translated, it gives CASSTGSGELFF.

The chain has TRBV2 and TRBJ1-1; 7 positions match TRBD1. Trimming cost V 1 base and J 4 bases; bases outside gene matches: 3. Per germline, CDR1 SNHLY and CDR2 FYNNEI. This CDR3 contains 14 residues. In nucleotides, the CDR3 is TGTGCCAGCAGTGAAGTTTCAGGGGGCACTGAAGCTTTCTTT. Amino acid sequence: CASSEVSGGTEAFF.

CDR3 nucleotides: TGTGCCAGCAGCCAACTCAAGCGGGGAGGGGATACGCAGTATTTT. Translating gives CASSQLKRGGDTQYF. The chain links TRBV4-2 to TRBJ2-3, with 7 bases aligning to TRBD2. CDR3 length: 15 residues. The V gene end was trimmed by 2 bases and the J gene end by 6 bases; junction bases not matched to a gene: 8. CDR1 is LGHNA and CDR2 is YNFKEQ in the germline V gene.

This chain joins TRBV5-1 and TRBJ2-3; 11 positions agree with TRBD2. Trimming removed 0 bases from V and 3 bases from J; junction bases left unmatched: 9. Germline-derived CDR1 and CDR2 are SGHRS and YFSETQ. The CDR3 spans 18 residues. This chain's CDR3 is CASSLVLLAGVGTDTQYF. Written as DNA, the CDR3 is TGCGCCAGCAGCTTGGTCTTACTAGCGGGAGTGGGGACAGATACGCAGTATTTT.

This rearrangement joins TRBV13 to TRBJ2-1, with TRBD2 matching 7 bases. The V gene end was trimmed by 4 bases and the J gene end by 8 bases; junction bases not matched to a gene: 8. Per the germline V gene, CDR1 is PRHDT and CDR2 is FYEKMQ (reference sequence). The CDR3 length is 14 residues. The chain's CDR3 is CASSSPGLGDEQFF. For the CDR3, the DNA is TGTGCCAGCAGCTCCCCCGGACTAGGGGATGAGCAGTTCTTC.

V and J are TRBV27 and TRBJ2-5; 10 bases map to TRBD2. Germline CDR1 and CDR2: MNHEY and SMNVEV (reference sequence). The CDR3 runs 16 residues. V shed 4 bases, J shed 5 bases, and the junction held 10 bases outside the gene matches. CDR3 in amino acids: CASSSTSGPGTETQYF. The CDR3 DNA reads as TGTGCCAGCAGTTCGACTAGCGGGCCGGGCACGGAGACCCAGTACTTC.

This clone was detected a few times. V is TRBV19 and J is TRBJ1-1, with D maybe TRBD1 (6 bases). Germline-derived CDR1 and CDR2 are LNHDA and SQIVND (reference sequence). V was shortened by 9 bases and J by 1 base, with 9 bases between the two germline ends. The CDR3 runs 12 residues. The CDR3 DNA is TGTGCCAGCCAGACAGGGAACACTGAAGCTTTCTTT. Translated: CASQTGNTEAFF.

This chain connects TRBV13 to TRBJ2-7, with TRBD1 matching 8 bases. CDR1 is PRHDT and CDR2 is FYEKMQ in the germline V gene (reference sequence). The V and J ends lost 3 bases and 2 bases, in that order; junction bases with no gene match: 21. The CDR3 totals 20 residues. CDR3 amino acids: CASSFPRFLPGTGLPYEQYF. CDR3 nucleotide sequence: TGTGCCAGCAGCTTTCCTCGCTTTCTCCCCGGGACAGGTCTTCCCTACGAGCAGTACTTC.

This CDR3 is CASISGYEQYF. The CDR3 region has the DNA TGTGCCAGCATTTCGGGTTACGAGCAGTACTTC. V usage is TRBV27 and J usage is TRBJ2-7; D unclear. Looked up from germline, CDR1 is MNHEY and CDR2 is SMNVEV (reference sequence). There are 11 residues in the CDR3. Trimming shortened V by 7 bases and J by 4 bases, and 8 bases separated the two germline ends.